The 19 T cell receptor beta chains below were found in one sample sequenced in a study of OX40 agonist ivuxolimab in advanced cancers. Repertoires were generated with immunoSEQ multiplex PCR, while TCRdb's copy carries only in-frame clones and drops some. The sample lists around 150,000 clones, about nine tenths occurring once. Sequences were derived from CD4+ or CD8+ T cells sorted from blood, sampled in a trial of the OX40 agonist ivuxolimab. The receptors here all came from an adult with an advanced solid tumor such as melanoma, head and neck, liver or kidney cancer.

In its sample, this clone was seen once. The J gene is TRBJ2-7, the V gene TRBV19, with D hard to call. Germline CDR1 and CDR2: LNHDA and SQIVND (reference sequence). This CDR3 has 16 residues. The germline V and J ends were trimmed by 1 base and 5 bases, with 18 bases remaining between them. As DNA, the CDR3 is TGTGCCAGTAGTATAGGGAGTGGGCAGAGTGGCGACGAGCAGTACTTC. Translation gives CASSIGSGQSGDEQYF.

The chain links TRBV4-3 to TRBJ2-1; D assignment may be TRBD1 or TRBD2 (5 bases each). The V gene lost 0 bases and the J gene lost 9 bases, with 9 bases spanning the gap. In germline, CDR1 is LGHNA, CDR2 YSLEER. The CDR3 runs 13 residues. The CDR3 region has the DNA TGCGCCAGCAGCCAAGACAGGGACGGTGAGCAGTTCTTC. Its protein is CASSQDRDGEQFF.

V usage is TRBV13 and J usage is TRBJ2-2; TRBD1 is a possible D gene (6 bases). This CDR3 region has 16 residues. V was cut by 3 bases and J by 7 bases, with 18 bases left in between. Germline loops: CDR1 PRHDT, CDR2 FYEKMQ (reference sequence). CDR3 DNA: TGTGCCAGCAGCTTTCAGTCAGGGGTGTTGGTCGGGGAGCTGTTTTTT. It translates to CASSFQSGVLVGELFF.

The rearrangement joins TRBV28 to TRBJ2-5; D gene unclear. Germline values: CDR1 MDHEN, CDR2 SYDVKM. The V end lost 5 bases, the J end lost 5 bases, and 15 bases lay between the germline ends. The CDR3 is 14 residues long. The DNA of the CDR3 is TGTGCCAGCAGTGACCGAGTGGGTGGGGAGACCCAGTACTTC. Translated: CASSDRVGGETQYF.

The V and J genes are TRBV7-8 and TRBJ2-3; the match to TRBD2 covers 8 bases. The trim removed 2 bases at V and 0 bases at J, leaving 10 bases unmatched. Per germline, CDR1 SGHVS and CDR2 FQNEAQ. This CDR3 is 18 amino acids long. The CDR3: CASSLLAGGGFSTDTQYF. CDR3 bases: TGTGCCAGCAGCTTATTGGCGGGAGGAGGCTTTAGCACAGATACGCAGTATTTT.

This chain uses TRBV5-5 with TRBJ2-5; D is unresolved. CDR1 is SGHKS and CDR2 is YYEKEE in the germline V gene (reference sequence). Trimming stripped 4 bases from V and 4 bases from J, with 11 bases between. The CDR3 contains 13 residues. CDR3 coding DNA: TGTGCCAGCAGCCGATGGATTGGAGAGACCCAGTACTTC. Amino acid sequence: CASSRWIGETQYF. The entire variable domain, with the rest obtained from reference TRBV5-5 and TRBJ2-5, is as follows: DAGVTQSPTHLIKTRGQQVTLRCSPISGHKSVSWYQQVLGQGPQFIFQYYEKEERGRGNFPDRFSARQFPNYSSELNVNALLLGDSALYLCASSRWIGETQYFGPGTRLLVL.

The chain links TRBV5-1 to TRBJ2-7, with D possibly being TRBD2 (5 bases). CDR3 length: 17 residues. V lost 4 bases, J lost 3 bases, and 23 bases lay in between. CDR1 is SGHRS and CDR2 is YFSETQ in the germline V gene. CDR3 bases: TGCGCCAGCAGCCTGACTACAGTACCCGCCACCTTCTACGAGCAGTACTTC. Its translation: CASSLTTVPATFYEQYF.

The genes are TRBV19 and TRBJ2-1; TRBD1 matches 9 bases. Germline CDR1 and CDR2: LNHDA and SQIVND (reference sequence). CDR3 length equals 12 residues. Unmatched junction bases numbered 1, after V lost 9 bases and J lost 4 bases. CDR3: CASGTGYNEQFF. As DNA, the CDR3 is TGTGCCAGCGGGACAGGGTACAATGAGCAGTTCTTC.

The chain carries TRBV6-5 and TRBJ2-3; D unclear. V gave up 0 bases and J gave up 4 bases, with 14 bases separating them. This CDR3 region has 16 residues. The germline V gene has CDR1 MNHEY and CDR2 SVGAGI. CDR3 bases: TGTGCCAGCAGTTACTCGAGGCCCGAATTGGCAGATACGCAGTATTTT. This codes for CASSYSRPELADTQYF.

The gene calls are TRBV4-3 and TRBJ2-7, with TRBD1 matching 7 bases. The ends lost 4 bases at V and 1 base at J; junction bases unmatched: 4. The CDR3 consists of 14 residues. CDR1 and CDR2 (germline): LGHNA, YSLEER. CDR3 coding DNA: TGCGCCAGCAGCCCGGACAGGTTTTCCTACGAGCAGTACTTC. This gives the protein CASSPDRFSYEQYF.

The genes are TRBV5-1 and TRBJ2-1, with TRBD2 matching over 9 bases. Germline V gene sequence: CDR1 SGHRS, CDR2 YFSETQ. This CDR3 comprises 15 residues. V gave up 3 bases and J gave up 6 bases; unmatched junction bases: 7. DNA for the CDR3: TGCGCCAGCAGCTCCCTGGCGGGAGGGCCCAATGAGCAGTTCTTC. Residues: CASSSLAGGPNEQFF. The variable domain in full, completed from reference TRBV5-1 and TRBJ2-1, reads KAGVTQTPRYLIKTRGQQVTLSCSPISGHRSVSWYQQTPGQGLQFLFEYFSETQRNKGNFPGRFSGRQFSNSRSEMNVSTLELGDSALYLCASSSLAGGPNEQFFGPGTRLTVL.

A single count supports this clone. The J gene is TRBJ1-2, the V gene TRBV18; a weak D match, TRBD1 (6 bases). The germline V and J ends were trimmed by 3 bases and 2 bases, with 13 bases remaining between them. There are 15 residues in the CDR3. Per germline, CDR1 KGHSH and CDR2 LQKENI. CDR3 DNA: TGTGCCAGCTCACCGGGGGGCGTAGAGAACTATGGCTACACCTTC. This gives the protein CASSPGGVENYGYTF.

The rearrangement joins TRBV6-6 to TRBJ2-3; TRBD2 aligns across 9 bases. Germline V CDR1 and CDR2: MNHNY, SVGAGI (reference sequence). CDR3 size: 12 residues. The CDR3 sequence is CSSGRGTDTQYF. The CDR3 DNA is TGTAGTAGCGGGAGAGGGACAGATACGCAGTATTTT.

J is TRBJ2-5 and V is TRBV6-6; tentative D call: TRBD2 (6 bases). Germline V gene sequence: CDR1 MNHNY, CDR2 SVGAGI (reference sequence). This CDR3 contains 14 residues. Trimming stripped 3 bases from V and 2 bases from J, with 10 bases between. The CDR3 DNA reads as TGTGCCAGCAGTTATGGGACTCCGCAAGAGACCCAGTACTTC. Amino acids: CASSYGTPQETQYF.

Remarks on this clone: Germline is not matched at one junction end, which may reflect a read error. The rearrangement joins TRBV30 to TRBJ1-2; the D gene is possibly TRBD1 (5 bases). CDR3 length equals 13 residues. Looked up from germline, CDR1 is GTSNPN and CDR2 is SVGIG (reference sequence). The CDR3 loop is CAWSYQETGTPVF. The CDR3 bases are TGTGCCTGGAGTTATCAAGAGACCGGGACCCCAGTTTTC.

The CDR3 bases are TGTGCCAGCAGTTTGGCCCCGTCCATTTACGAGCAGTACTTC. Translated, it gives CASSLAPSIYEQYF. V gene TRBV28 combines with J gene TRBJ2-7, with D uncertain. The CDR3 length is 14 residues. Germline CDR1 is MDHEN and CDR2 is SYDVKM. V lost 3 bases, J lost 4 bases, and 13 bases lay in between.

V and J are TRBV5-1 and TRBJ1-4; TRBD1 might be the D (5 bases). Looked up from germline, CDR1 is SGHRS and CDR2 is YFSETQ. Trimming removed 4 bases from V and 6 bases from J, with 13 bases in between. The CDR3 loop spans 14 amino acids. Here the CDR3 reads CASSARDVDEKLFF. In nucleotides, the CDR3 is TGCGCCAGCAGCGCCCGGGACGTTGATGAAAAACTGTTTTTT.

The gene calls are TRBV6-1 and TRBJ1-5; 12 bases match TRBD1. Germline trimming cut 7 bases from V and 10 bases from J; bases unmatched to any gene: 11. The CDR3 extends over 15 amino acids. CDR1 is MNHNS and CDR2 is SASEGT in the germline V gene. CDR3 sequence: CASIEMGQGATPQHF. CDR3 coding DNA: TGTGCCAGCATCGAGATGGGACAGGGGGCGACCCCCCAGCATTTT.

This chain connects TRBV5-1 to TRBJ2-3, with TRBD2 matching over 11 bases. V lost 0 bases, J lost 3 bases, and 9 bases stayed unmatched. Germline assignment: CDR1 SGHRS and CDR2 YFSETQ. This CDR3 region has 18 residues. The CDR3 loop reads CASSLAAGGTSGTDTQYF. CDR3 nucleotides: TGCGCCAGCAGCTTGGCCGCGGGGGGGACTAGCGGTACAGATACGCAGTATTTT.